What follows are 19 T cell receptor beta chains derived from one specimen sequenced in a study of T cell changes during pregnancy in multiple sclerosis (dated by TCRdb to about 2019). Library method: the immunoSEQ multiplex PCR assay. Imported from immuneACCESS, the table was reduced by TCRdb to in-frame sequences with V and J called. These copies leave out some clones; in studies compared against another copy, an unresolved V gene accounts for under half, and the cause of the remainder is not known. Here the sample has tens of thousands of clones; approximately 92% occur a single time. 1.3% of the sample lies in the top ten. Sample: peripheral blood. The source of these receptors is a female donor with multiple sclerosis, enrolled in a pregnancy study.

This chain uses TRBV19 with TRBJ2-2, with 10 bases matching TRBD1. The germline V gene has CDR1 LNHDA and CDR2 SQIVND (reference sequence). V gave up 2 bases and J gave up 4 bases; unmatched junction bases: 10. The CDR3 is 18 amino acids. DNA for the CDR3: TGTGCCAGTAGTATATCTACAGGACAGGGGGTTTTCACCGGGGAGCTGTTTTTT. Translating it yields CASSISTGQGVFTGELFF. Using reference TRBV19 and TRBJ2-2 for the parts outside the CDR3, the full variable domain is DGGITQSPKYLFRKEGQNVTLSCEQNLNHDAMYWYRQDPGQGLRLIYYSQIVNDFQKGDIAEGYSVSREKKESFPLTVTSAQKNPTAFYLCASSISTGQGVFTGELFFGEGSRLTVL.

This clone was observed once. V and J are TRBV19 and TRBJ2-1; a weak D match, TRBD2 (6 bases). V lost 9 bases and J lost 7, with 19 bases in between. Germline lookup yields CDR1 LNHDA and CDR2 SQIVND (reference sequence). CDR3 size: 14 residues. CDR3 sequence (DNA): TGTGCCAGCAGCCAGGGCTTGGCGGGGAATGAGCAGTTCTTC. This translates into CASSQGLAGNEQFF.

This chain uses TRBV19 with TRBJ2-1; D is possibly TRBD2 (6 bases). The CDR3 spans 18 residues. The ends were cut back, 7 bases at V and 0 bases at J, with 22 bases in the middle. Germline values: CDR1 LNHDA, CDR2 SQIVND (reference sequence). The CDR3 spells CASTTLGGGRISYNEQFF. CDR3 coding DNA: TGTGCCAGTACCACCCTCGGGGGAGGACGCATCTCCTACAATGAGCAGTTCTTC.

The rearrangement uses TRBV7-9 and TRBJ2-3, with 12 positions matching TRBD2. This CDR3 contains 17 residues. Germline lookup yields CDR1 SEHNR and CDR2 FQNEAQ (reference sequence). Trimming cost V 5 bases and J 4 bases; bases outside gene matches: 10. In DNA, the CDR3 is TGTGCCAGCAGCCTACAGACTAGCGGGAGTCTGGCAGATACGCAGTATTTT. This translates into CASSLQTSGSLADTQYF.

This clone appeared a few times. CDR3 residues: CAWRGAGQRNTIYF. The DNA for the CDR3 is TGTGCCTGGAGGGGGGCAGGTCAGCGAAACACCATATATTTT. The chain has TRBV30 and TRBJ1-3; possibly TRBD1 for D (6 bases). The CDR3 sequence is 14 residues long. Germline lookup yields CDR1 GTSNPN and CDR2 SVGIG (reference sequence). Trimming left V 3 bases short and J 5 bases short, with 14 bases between.

The rearrangement uses TRBV19 and TRBJ1-5; 7 bases are a match to TRBD1. Germline values: CDR1 LNHDA, CDR2 SQIVND (reference sequence). V shed 10 bases, J shed 6 bases, and the junction held 9 bases outside the gene matches. CDR3 length equals 13 residues. The CDR3: CATGGGWGQPQHF. The CDR3 DNA sequence: TGTGCCACAGGAGGGGGCTGGGGTCAGCCCCAGCATTTT.

The chain recombines TRBV5-4 with TRBJ1-1; 9 positions match TRBD1. Unmatched junction bases numbered 9, after V lost 2 bases and J lost 1 base. From germline, CDR1 is SGHNT and CDR2 YYREEE (reference sequence). The CDR3 extends over 17 amino acids. The CDR3 sequence: CASSFGAGTGKNTEAFF. The DNA for the CDR3 is TGTGCCAGCAGCTTTGGAGCCGGGACAGGGAAGAACACTGAAGCTTTCTTT.

The chain is built from TRBV30 and TRBJ2-7; 11 bases align to TRBD2. J lost 4 bases, V lost 4 bases, and 9 bases had no gene match. This CDR3 has 15 amino acids. CDR1 and CDR2 from the germline V gene are GTSNPN and SVGIG (reference sequence). CDR3: CAWTVTSGRRYEQYF. The CDR3 DNA reads as TGTGCCTGGACAGTTACTAGCGGGAGAAGGTACGAGCAGTACTTC. Looking up the rest from reference TRBV30 and TRBJ2-7 gives the full variable domain: SQTIHQWPATLVQPVGSPLSLECTVEGTSNPNLYWYRQAAGRGLQLLFYSVGIGQISSEVPQNLSASRPQDRQFILSSKKLLLSDSGFYLCAWTVTSGRRYEQYFGPGTRLTVT.

This clone was recorded only once. The chain is built from TRBV14 and TRBJ2-5; D not resolved. Germline CDR1 reads SGHDN; CDR2 reads FVKESK. The CDR3 sequence is 17 residues long. Between the trimmed V and J ends, which lost 0 bases and 1 base, there was a span of 15 bases. The CDR3 DNA is TGTGCCAGCAGCCAAGATCCTCGATCGGCAGTCCAAGAGACCCAGTACTTC. As protein: CASSQDPRSAVQETQYF.

This clone was observed a single time. One junction end does not reproduce the germline sequence, and a read error may be involved. This chain connects TRBV7-7 to TRBJ2-3, with D possibly being TRBD2 (6 bases). CDR3 length: 16 amino acids. Germline CDR1 SSHAT, CDR2 FNYEAQ (reference sequence). CDR3 bases: TGTGCTAGCAGCTTAGAGTGGCGGGAAGGCACAGATACGCAGTATTTT. Its translation is CASSLEWREGTDTQYF.

The chain joins TRBV7-2 to TRBJ1-1; 11 nucleotides line up with TRBD1. CDR3 length: 15 amino acids. V dropped 5 bases and J dropped 10; count of bases not matched to a gene: 12. The germline CDR1 and CDR2 sequences are SGHTA and FQGNSA. CDR3 residues: CASSAGGTGGWGAFF. For the CDR3, the DNA is TGTGCCAGCAGCGCAGGAGGGACAGGGGGGTGGGGAGCTTTCTTT.

The gene calls are TRBV5-1 and TRBJ2-7; D is perhaps TRBD2 (6 bases). The V gene's germline CDR1 is SGHRS and CDR2 YFSETQ. Trimming cost V 1 base and J 4 bases, with 12 bases left between them. The CDR3 has 14 amino acids. For the CDR3, the DNA is TGCGCCAGCAGCTTGCACACCGCGGGGTACGAGCAGTACTTC. This codes for CASSLHTAGYEQYF.

The CDR3 protein is CASSLIGELNYGYTF. CDR3 nucleotide sequence: TGTGCCAGCAGTTTAATCGGCGAACTCAACTATGGCTACACCTTC. The chain combines TRBV27 with TRBJ1-2; no clear D. The V gene lost 2 bases and the J gene lost 2 bases, with 12 bases spanning the gap. Germline V gene lookup returns CDR1 MNHEY and CDR2 SMNVEV (reference sequence). The CDR3 loop spans 15 amino acids.

This sequence joins TRBV2 and TRBJ2-5; 13 nucleotides agree with TRBD2. The trim removed 6 bases at V and 2 bases at J, leaving 3 bases unmatched. CDR3 length: 15 residues. Germline V gene data show CDR1 as SNHLY and CDR2 as FYNNEI. CDR3 DNA: TGTGCCAGCAGAGAGGGACTAGCGGGACAAGAGACCCAGTACTTC. This encodes CASREGLAGQETQYF.

This chain links TRBV9 with TRBJ2-7; possible D gene TRBD1, 6 bases. The V end lost 3 bases, the J end lost 3 bases, and 13 bases lay between the germline ends. CDR1 SGDLS and CDR2 YYNGEE come from the germline V gene. The CDR3 spans 14 residues. The CDR3 sequence: CASSATTGGYEQYF. The CDR3 region has the DNA TGTGCCAGCAGCGCTACGACAGGAGGCTACGAGCAGTACTTC.

This sequence joins TRBV4-2 and TRBJ1-1, with 7 bases aligning to TRBD1. The trim removed 4 bases at V and 3 bases at J, leaving 11 bases unmatched. Germline V gene lookup returns CDR1 LGHNA and CDR2 YNFKEQ. The CDR3 is 16 residues long. The CDR3 sequence: CASSLQGQIRYTEAFF. CDR3 nucleotides: TGTGCCAGCAGCCTTCAGGGACAGATACGATACACTGAAGCTTTCTTT.

The CDR3 loop reads CASRQAFPHEQYF. The CDR3 DNA follows: TGTGCCAGCCGGCAAGCCTTCCCCCACGAGCAGTACTTC. The V gene is TRBV6-5, the J gene TRBJ2-7, with unresolved D. The CDR3 has 13 amino acids. Between the trimmed V and J ends, which lost 8 bases and 5 bases, there was a span of 16 bases. Germline-derived CDR1 and CDR2 are MNHEY and SVGAGI.

DNA for the CDR3: TGTGCCAGCAGTGTGAGCGGGATGGGCGCTTTCTTT. It is translated as CASSVSGMGAFF. The rearrangement joins TRBV2 to TRBJ1-1; D is undetermined. Looked up from germline, CDR1 is SNHLY and CDR2 is FYNNEI. This CDR3 spans 12 amino acids. V dropped 4 bases and J dropped 11 bases, with 14 bases sitting between them.

This chain links TRBV6-4 with TRBJ2-6; weak D call: TRBD1 (5 bases). Germline V gene sequence: CDR1 MRHNA, CDR2 SNTAGT. This CDR3 has 15 residues. V gave up 5 bases and J gave up 0 bases, with 8 bases separating them. The DNA for the CDR3 is TGTGCCAGCAGTAAAGACAGCTCTGGGGCCAACGTCCTGACTTTC. This translates into CASSKDSSGANVLTF.